These 3 T cell receptor beta chains came from one sample sequenced in a study of cytomegalovirus exposure and HLA in healthy donors. Use of 60 Vbeta and 13 Jbeta primers characterized the PCR. Sequenced by immunoSEQ multiplex PCR; TCRdb stores in-frame clones only, minus some. The sample has tens of thousands of clones, over 55% seen once. What was sequenced was PBMCs. These receptors all stem from a man aged 30 to 39 in good health and CMV-seropositive.

This rearrangement joins TRBV6-1 to TRBJ2-5; 13 bases are shared with TRBD2. Looked up from germline, CDR1 is MNHNS and CDR2 is SASEGT. CDR3 length: 15 amino acids. V gave up 8 bases and J gave up 5 bases; unmatched junction bases: 8. CDR3 sequence: CASVLAGGPLETQYF. The CDR3 nucleotides are TGTGCCAGCGTACTAGCGGGGGGGCCGTTGGAGACCCAGTACTTC.

The V and J genes are TRBV27 and TRBJ2-5; D may be TRBD1 (5 bases). There are 12 residues in the CDR3. Germline CDR1 is MNHEY and CDR2 is SMNVEV (reference sequence). V was trimmed by 5 bases and J by 7 bases, leaving 11 bases between them. CDR3 nucleotide sequence: TGTGCCAGCAGTCCCCCCCAGGGGACCCAGTACTTC. This encodes CASSPPQGTQYF.

The V and J genes are TRBV19 and TRBJ2-7, with unresolved D. V was pared by 1 base and J by 3 bases, with 7 bases between. CDR1 and CDR2 from the germline V gene are LNHDA and SQIVND (reference sequence). The CDR3 consists of 13 residues. CDR3 DNA: TGTGCCAGTAGTATAGCGTTTTTCTACGAGCAGTACTTC. Amino acid sequence: CASSIAFFYEQYF.